The text below deals with one T cell receptor (beta chain). Its antigen is undetermined. Extracted total RNA amounted to at least 6 micrograms for each sample. This sample is part of a study of blood T cells in healthy people across ages. Study results and caveats: Unknown CMV status may confound age-related changes in expanded clones. More naive CD4+ cells and higher diversity marked long-lived donors relative to aged donors.

Alongside a J-beta primer mix, a sample-barcoded 5' primer served in a second PCR lasting 7 to 11 cycles. The authors tagged each cDNA molecule using a template-switch adaptor with 12 random nucleotides. TCRdb re-called the 5' RACE reads with MiXCR, one entry per CDR3 protein. The table lists about 1.5 million distinct CDR3 sequences, around 39% of them singletons, with approximately 7.9% in the top ten. Sequencing was carried out using blood. This TCR came from a young woman in good health.

CDR3 nucleotide sequence: TGTGCCAGTAGTATTCTGGAAAACACTGAAGCTTTCTTT. It encodes CASSILENTEAFF. The chain recombines TRBV19 with TRBJ1-1; no reliable D call. CDR3 length: 13 residues. The germline V and J ends were trimmed by 3 bases and 2 bases, with 7 bases remaining between them. Per germline, CDR1 LNHDA and CDR2 SQIVND (reference sequence).